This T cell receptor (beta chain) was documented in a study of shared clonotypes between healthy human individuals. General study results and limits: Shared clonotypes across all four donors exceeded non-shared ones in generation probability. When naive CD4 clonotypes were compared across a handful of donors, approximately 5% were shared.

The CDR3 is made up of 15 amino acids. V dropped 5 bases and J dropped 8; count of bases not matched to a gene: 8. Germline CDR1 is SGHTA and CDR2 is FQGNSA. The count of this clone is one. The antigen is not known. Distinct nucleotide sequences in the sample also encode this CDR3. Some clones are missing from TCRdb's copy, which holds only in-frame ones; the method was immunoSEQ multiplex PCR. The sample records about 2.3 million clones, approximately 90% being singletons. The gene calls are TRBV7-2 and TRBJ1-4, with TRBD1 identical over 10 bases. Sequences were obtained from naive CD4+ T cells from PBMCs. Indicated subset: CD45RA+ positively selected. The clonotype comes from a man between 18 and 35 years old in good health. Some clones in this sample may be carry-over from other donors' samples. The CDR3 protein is CASSLLGQGGEKLFF. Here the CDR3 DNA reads TGTGCCAGCAGCCTACTCGGACAGGGGGGAGAAAAACTGTTTTTT.